The entry that follows covers one T cell receptor beta chain sequence. The V and J ends lost 7 bases and 1 base, in that order; junction bases with no gene match: 6. The CDR3 extends over 15 amino acids. CDR1 MDHEN and CDR2 SYDVKM come from the germline V gene. The data derive from a study of technical replicates of blood from a few donors. Profiling relied on immunoSEQ multiplex PCR, and the TCRdb table lists in-frame clones only, not all of them. The sample holds about 83,000 clones, around 90% seen once. The chain employs TRBV28 and TRBJ1-5; 8 bases are a match to TRBD1. The clonotype originates from a human donor in good health. The sequenced sample consisted of T cells isolated from PBMCs. DNA for the CDR3: TGTGCCAGCAACTCAGGGGGCGAGAGCAATCAGCCCCAGCATTTT. Its translation: CASNSGGESNQPQHF.